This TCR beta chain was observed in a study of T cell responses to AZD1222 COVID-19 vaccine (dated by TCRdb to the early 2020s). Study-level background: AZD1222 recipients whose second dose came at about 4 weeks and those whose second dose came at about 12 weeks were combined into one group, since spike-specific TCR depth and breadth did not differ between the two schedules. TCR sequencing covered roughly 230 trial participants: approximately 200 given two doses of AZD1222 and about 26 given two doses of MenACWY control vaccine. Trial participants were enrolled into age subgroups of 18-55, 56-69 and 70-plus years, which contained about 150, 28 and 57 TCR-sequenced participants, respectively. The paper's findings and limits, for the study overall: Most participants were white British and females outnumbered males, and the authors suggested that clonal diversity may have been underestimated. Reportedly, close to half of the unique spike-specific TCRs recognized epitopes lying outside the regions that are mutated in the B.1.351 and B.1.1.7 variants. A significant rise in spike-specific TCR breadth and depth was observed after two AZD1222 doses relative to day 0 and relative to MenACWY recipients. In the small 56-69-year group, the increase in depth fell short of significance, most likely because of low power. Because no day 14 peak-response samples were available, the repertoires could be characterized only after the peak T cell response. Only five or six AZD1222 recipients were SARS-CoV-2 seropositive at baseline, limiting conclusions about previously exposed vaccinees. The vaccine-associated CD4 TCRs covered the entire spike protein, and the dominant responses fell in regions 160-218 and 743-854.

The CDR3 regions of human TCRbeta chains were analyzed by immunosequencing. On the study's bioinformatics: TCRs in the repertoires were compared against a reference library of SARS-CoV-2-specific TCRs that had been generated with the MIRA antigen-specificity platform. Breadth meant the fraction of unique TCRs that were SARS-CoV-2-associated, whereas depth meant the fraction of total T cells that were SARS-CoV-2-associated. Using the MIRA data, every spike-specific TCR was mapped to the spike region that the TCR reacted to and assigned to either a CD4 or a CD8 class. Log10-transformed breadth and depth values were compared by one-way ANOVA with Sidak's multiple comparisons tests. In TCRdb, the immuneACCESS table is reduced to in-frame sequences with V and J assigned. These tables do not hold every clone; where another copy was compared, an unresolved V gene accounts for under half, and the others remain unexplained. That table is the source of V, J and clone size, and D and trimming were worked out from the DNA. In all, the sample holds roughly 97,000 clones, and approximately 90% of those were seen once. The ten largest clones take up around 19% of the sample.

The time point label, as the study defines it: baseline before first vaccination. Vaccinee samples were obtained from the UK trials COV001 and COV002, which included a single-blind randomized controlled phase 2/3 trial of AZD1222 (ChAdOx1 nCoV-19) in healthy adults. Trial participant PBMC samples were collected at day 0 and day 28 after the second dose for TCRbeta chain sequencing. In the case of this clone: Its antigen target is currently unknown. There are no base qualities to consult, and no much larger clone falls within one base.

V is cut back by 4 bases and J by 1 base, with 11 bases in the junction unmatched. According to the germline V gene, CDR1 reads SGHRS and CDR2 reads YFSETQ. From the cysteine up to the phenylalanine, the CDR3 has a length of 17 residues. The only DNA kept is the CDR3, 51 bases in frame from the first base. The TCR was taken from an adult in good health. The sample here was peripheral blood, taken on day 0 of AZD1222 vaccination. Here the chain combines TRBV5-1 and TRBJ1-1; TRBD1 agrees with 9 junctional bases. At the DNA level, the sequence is TGCGCCAGCAGCCCGTGGACAGGGGAGAGGTGGAACACTGAAGCTTTCTTT. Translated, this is CASSPWTGERWNTEAFF.